What follows describes a single TCR beta chain. Survey-depth TCRbeta CDR3 sequencing reported V/J genes and productive frequencies. Using immunoSEQ multiplex PCR, the repertoire was profiled, and TCRdb retains in-frame clones only, with some absent. The table lists 20,000 to 30,000 clones, roughly nine tenths of them singletons. These data originate in a study of tissue T cells after allogeneic stem cell transplantation. The length of the CDR3 is 15 residues. Germline V gene lookup returns CDR1 SGHTA and CDR2 FQGNSA. V gave up 5 bases and J gave up 6 bases, with 16 bases separating them. The sequence was obtained from an older male donor who later had graft-versus-host disease after an allogeneic stem cell transplant. The sequencing used blood, collected before transplantation. The chain joins TRBV7-2 to TRBJ2-2, with D perhaps given as TRBD1 or TRBD2 (5 bases each). CDR3 nucleotide sequence: TGTGCCAGCAGCAGATCCGGGACGGACCCCGGGGAGCTGTTTTTT. It yields the protein CASSRSGTDPGELFF.